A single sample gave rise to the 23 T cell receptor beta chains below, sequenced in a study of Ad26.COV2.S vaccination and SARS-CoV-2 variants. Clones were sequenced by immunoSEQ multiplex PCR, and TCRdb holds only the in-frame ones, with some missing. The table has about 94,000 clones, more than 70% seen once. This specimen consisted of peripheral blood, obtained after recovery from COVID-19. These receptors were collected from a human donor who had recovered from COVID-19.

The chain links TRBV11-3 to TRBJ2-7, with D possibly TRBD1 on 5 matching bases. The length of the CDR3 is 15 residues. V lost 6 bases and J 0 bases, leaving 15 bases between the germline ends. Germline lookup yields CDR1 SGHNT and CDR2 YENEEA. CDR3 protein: CASRWGALSSYEQYF. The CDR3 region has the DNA TGTGCCAGCAGATGGGGCGCGTTGAGCTCCTACGAGCAGTACTTC.

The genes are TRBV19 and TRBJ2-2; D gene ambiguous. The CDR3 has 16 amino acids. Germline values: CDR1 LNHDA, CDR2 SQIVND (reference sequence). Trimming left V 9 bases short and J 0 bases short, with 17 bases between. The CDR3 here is CASLSLTAANTGELFF. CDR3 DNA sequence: TGTGCCAGCCTATCCTTGACGGCCGCGAACACCGGGGAGCTGTTTTTT.

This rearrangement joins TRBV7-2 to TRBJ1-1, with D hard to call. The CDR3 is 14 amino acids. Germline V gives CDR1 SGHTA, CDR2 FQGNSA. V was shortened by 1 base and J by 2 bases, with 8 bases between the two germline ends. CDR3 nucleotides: TGTGCCAGCAGCTTAGATCAAGGTAACACTGAAGCTTTCTTT. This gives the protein CASSLDQGNTEAFF.

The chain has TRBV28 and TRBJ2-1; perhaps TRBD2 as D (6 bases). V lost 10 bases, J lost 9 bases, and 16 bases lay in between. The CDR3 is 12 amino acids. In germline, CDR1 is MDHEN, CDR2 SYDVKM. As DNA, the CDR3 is TGTGCCACCAGGGAGGTGTTAGGTGAGCAGTTCTTC. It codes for CATREVLGEQFF.

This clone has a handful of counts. CDR3 sequence reads: CASRGVGTDRGHSGYTF. For the CDR3, the DNA is TGTGCCAGCAGAGGAGTCGGGACGGACAGGGGGCATTCTGGCTACACCTTC. The V and J genes are TRBV28 and TRBJ1-2; 11 bases are shared with TRBD1. J lost 7 bases, V lost 6 bases, and 16 bases had no gene match. The germline V gene encodes CDR1 MDHEN and CDR2 SYDVKM. The CDR3 has 17 amino acids.

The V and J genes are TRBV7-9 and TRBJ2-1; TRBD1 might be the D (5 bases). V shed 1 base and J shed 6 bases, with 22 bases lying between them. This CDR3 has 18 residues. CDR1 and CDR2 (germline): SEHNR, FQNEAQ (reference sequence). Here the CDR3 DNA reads TGTGCCAGCAGCTTAGGGGTAAGGGTACAGGTCGGGTCCAATGAGCAGTTCTTC. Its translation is CASSLGVRVQVGSNEQFF.

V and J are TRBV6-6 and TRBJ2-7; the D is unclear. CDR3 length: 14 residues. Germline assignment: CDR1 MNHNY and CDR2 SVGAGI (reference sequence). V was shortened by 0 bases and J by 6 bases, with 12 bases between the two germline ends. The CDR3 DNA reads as TGTGCCAGCAGTTACTCCGGGCATCCCAGCGAGCAGTACTTC. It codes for CASSYSGHPSEQYF.

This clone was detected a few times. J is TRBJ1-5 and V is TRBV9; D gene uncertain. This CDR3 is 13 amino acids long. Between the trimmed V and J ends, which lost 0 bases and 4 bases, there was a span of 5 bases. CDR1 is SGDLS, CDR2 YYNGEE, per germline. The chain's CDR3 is CASSVERNQPQHF. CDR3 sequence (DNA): TGTGCCAGCAGCGTAGAAAGGAATCAGCCCCAGCATTTT. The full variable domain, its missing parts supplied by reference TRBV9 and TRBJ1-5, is DSGVTQTPKHLITATGQRVTLRCSPRSGDLSVYWYQQSLDQGLQFLIQYYNGEERAKGNILERFSAQQFPDLHSELNLSSLELGDSALYFCASSVERNQPQHFGDGTRLSIL.

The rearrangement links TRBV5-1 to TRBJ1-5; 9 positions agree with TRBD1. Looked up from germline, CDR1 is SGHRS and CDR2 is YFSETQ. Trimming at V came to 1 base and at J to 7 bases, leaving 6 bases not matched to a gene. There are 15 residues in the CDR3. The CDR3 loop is CASSLTGQGNQPQHF. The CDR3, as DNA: TGCGCCAGCAGCTTGACGGGACAGGGAAACCAGCCCCAGCATTTT.

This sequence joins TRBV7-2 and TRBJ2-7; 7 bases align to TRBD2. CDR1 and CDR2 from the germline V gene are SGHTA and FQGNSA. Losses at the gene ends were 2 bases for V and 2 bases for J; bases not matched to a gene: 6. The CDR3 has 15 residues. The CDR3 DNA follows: TGTGCCAGCAGCTTACGTAGGGAGGGCACCTACGAGCAGTACTTC. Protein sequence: CASSLRREGTYEQYF.

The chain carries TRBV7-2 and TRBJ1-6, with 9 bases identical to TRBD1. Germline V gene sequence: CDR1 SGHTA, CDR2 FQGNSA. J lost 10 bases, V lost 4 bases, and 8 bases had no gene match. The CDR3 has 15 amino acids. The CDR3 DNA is TGTGCCAGCAGCTACCGACAGGGGGAAGGATCACCCCTCCACTTT. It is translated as CASSYRQGEGSPLHF.

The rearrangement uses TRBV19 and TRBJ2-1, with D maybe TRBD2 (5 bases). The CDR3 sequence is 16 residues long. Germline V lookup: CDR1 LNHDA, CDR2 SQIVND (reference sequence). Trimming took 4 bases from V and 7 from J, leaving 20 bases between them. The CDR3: CASSNARAGSPNEQFF. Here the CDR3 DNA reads TGTGCCAGTAGTAACGCGCGGGCAGGCTCTCCTAATGAGCAGTTCTTC.

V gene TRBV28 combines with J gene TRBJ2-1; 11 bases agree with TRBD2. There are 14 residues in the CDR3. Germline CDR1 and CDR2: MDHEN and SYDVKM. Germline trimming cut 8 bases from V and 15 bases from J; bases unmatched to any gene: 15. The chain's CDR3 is CASLPGLAGGARFF. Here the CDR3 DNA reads TGTGCCAGCTTACCGGGGCTAGCGGGAGGAGCCCGGTTCTTC.

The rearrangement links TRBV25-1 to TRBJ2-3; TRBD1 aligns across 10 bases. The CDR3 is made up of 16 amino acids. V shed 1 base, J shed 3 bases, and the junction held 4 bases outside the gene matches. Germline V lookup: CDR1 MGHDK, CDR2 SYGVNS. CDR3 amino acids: CASSEFGQGGTDTQYF. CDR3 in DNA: TGTGCCAGCAGTGAATTTGGACAGGGGGGGACAGATACGCAGTATTTT.

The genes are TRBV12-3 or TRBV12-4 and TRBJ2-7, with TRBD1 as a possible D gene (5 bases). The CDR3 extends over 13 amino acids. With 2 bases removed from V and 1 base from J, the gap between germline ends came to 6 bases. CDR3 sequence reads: CASSLRGSYEQYF. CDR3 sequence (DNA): TGTGCCAGCAGTTTAAGGGGATCCTACGAGCAGTACTTC.

This chain's CDR3 is CASSDGGQSTDTQYF. The CDR3 DNA sequence: TGTGCCAGCAGTGATGGAGGGCAAAGCACAGATACGCAGTATTTT. V gene TRBV6-1 combines with J gene TRBJ2-3; TRBD2 is a possible D gene (6 bases). From germline, CDR1 is MNHNS and CDR2 SASEGT. The CDR3 extends over 15 amino acids. V lost 3 bases and J lost 0, with 10 bases in between.

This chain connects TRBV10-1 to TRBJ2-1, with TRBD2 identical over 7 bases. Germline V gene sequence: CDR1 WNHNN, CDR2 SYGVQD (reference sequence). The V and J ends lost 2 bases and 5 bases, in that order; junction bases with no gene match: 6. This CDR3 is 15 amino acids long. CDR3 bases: TGCGCCAGCAGTGAGCTAAGCGGGAACCACAATGAGCAGTTCTTC. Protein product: CASSELSGNHNEQFF.

Here the CDR3 DNA reads TGCGCCAGCAGTGAACGGGCGGGAGGGAGCAATGAGCAGTTCTTC. The encoded protein is CASSERAGGSNEQFF. This chain joins TRBV10-1 and TRBJ2-1; 9 nucleotides line up with TRBD2. The V gene end was trimmed by 3 bases and the J gene end by 6 bases; junction bases not matched to a gene: 6. This CDR3 comprises 15 residues. CDR1 and CDR2 (germline): WNHNN, SYGVQD (reference sequence).

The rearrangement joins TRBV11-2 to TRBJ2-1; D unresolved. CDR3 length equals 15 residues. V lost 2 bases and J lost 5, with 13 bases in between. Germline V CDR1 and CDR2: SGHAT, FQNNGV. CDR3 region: CASSLSSGFNNEQFF. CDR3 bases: TGTGCCAGCAGCTTATCATCCGGTTTCAACAATGAGCAGTTCTTC.

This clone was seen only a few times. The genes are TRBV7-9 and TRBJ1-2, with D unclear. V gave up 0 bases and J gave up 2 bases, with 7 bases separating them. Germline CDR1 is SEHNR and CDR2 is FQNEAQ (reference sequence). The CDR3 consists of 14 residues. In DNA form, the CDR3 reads TGTGCCAGCAGCTTAGCTAGCGGAAACTATGGCTACACCTTC. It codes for CASSLASGNYGYTF.

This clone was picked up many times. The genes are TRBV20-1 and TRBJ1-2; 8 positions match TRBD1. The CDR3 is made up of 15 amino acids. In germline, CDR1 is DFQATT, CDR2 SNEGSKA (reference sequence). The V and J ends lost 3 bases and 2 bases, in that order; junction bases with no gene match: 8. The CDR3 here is CSASPRTGTNYGYTF. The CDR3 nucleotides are TGCAGTGCTAGTCCGAGGACAGGGACAAACTATGGCTACACCTTC.

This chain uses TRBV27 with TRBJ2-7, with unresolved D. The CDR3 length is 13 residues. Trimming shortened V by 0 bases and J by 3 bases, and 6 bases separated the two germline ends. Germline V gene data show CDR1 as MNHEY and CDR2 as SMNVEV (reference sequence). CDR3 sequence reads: CASSLSVYYEQYF. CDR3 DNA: TGTGCCAGCAGTTTATCGGTGTACTACGAGCAGTACTTC.

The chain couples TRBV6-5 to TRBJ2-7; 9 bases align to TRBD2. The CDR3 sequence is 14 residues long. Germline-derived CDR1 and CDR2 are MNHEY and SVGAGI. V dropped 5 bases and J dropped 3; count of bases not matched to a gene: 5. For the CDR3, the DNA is TGTGCCAGCAGTAATAGCGGGAGACTCTACGAGCAGTACTTC. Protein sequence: CASSNSGRLYEQYF.